A single sample gave rise to the 27 T cell receptor beta chains below, sequenced in a study of T-cell reconstitution after alpha-beta-depleted transplantation in children (dated by TCRdb to 2016 to 2018). The treatment or condition label here, explained by the study, means: allogeneic hematopoietic cell transplantation with graft depleted of TCRalphabeta T cells and CD19 B cells. The library was produced with PCR. These reads were obtained on an Illumina HiSeq 2500. Molecular barcoding was employed in the preparation of TCR libraries, with unique molecular identifiers being used to normalize TCRbeta repertoire quantification. The public reads were reprocessed in TCRdb via fastp at Q25 and MiXCR, keeping in-frame beta chains. Rows with a matching CDR3 protein are joined into one entry that keeps the most common DNA and genes. For this sample the table gives 610,000 or so distinct CDR3 sequences, of which around 27% were detected only once. Around a third of the sample lies in the top ten.

Here the sequenced sample was PBMCs, taken before TCRalphabeta/CD19-depleted stem cell transplant. Receptor source: a boy under two years old with Wiskott-Aldrich syndrome, due to receive a stem cell transplant.

This clonotype was counted only a few times. The genes are TRBV20-1 and TRBJ2-3; possibly TRBD2 for D (5 bases). This CDR3 is built from 15 residues. CDR1 is DFQATT and CDR2 is SNEGSKA in the germline V gene (reference sequence). V was cut by 3 bases and J by 4 bases, with 17 bases left in between. The CDR3 protein is CSASDGGSRADTQYF. The CDR3 DNA sequence: TGCAGTGCTAGTGATGGTGGGAGTAGAGCAGATACGCAGTATTTT.

The DNA for the CDR3 is TGCAGTGCTGCGGAAAACTCCTACGAGCAGTACTTC. Translating it yields CSAAENSYEQYF. The chain is built from TRBV20-1 and TRBJ2-7; D uncertain. Germline lookup yields CDR1 DFQATT and CDR2 SNEGSKA (reference sequence). The CDR3 sequence is 12 residues long. The ends were cut back, 5 bases at V and 0 bases at J, with 8 bases in the middle.

This clonotype has a handful of counts. The J gene is TRBJ2-5, the V gene TRBV9; D is undetermined. The V end was cut by 3 bases, the J end by 5 bases, with 14 bases between. The CDR3 is 14 residues long. Germline CDR1 reads SGDLS; CDR2 reads YYNGEE. The CDR3: CASSARALGETQYF. As DNA, the CDR3 is TGTGCCAGCAGCGCCCGGGCCTTGGGGGAGACCCAGTACTTC.

V gene TRBV12-3 or TRBV12-4 combines with J gene TRBJ2-4; no clear D gene. The ends were cut back, 6 bases at V and 0 bases at J, with 9 bases in the middle. The CDR3 is made up of 14 amino acids. Here the CDR3 DNA reads TGTGCCAGCAGGCAACCGGTAGCCAAAAACATTCAGTACTTC. Protein: CASRQPVAKNIQYF.

J is TRBJ2-7 and V is TRBV7-8; a weak D match, TRBD1 (5 bases). V was pared by 2 bases and J by 0 bases, with 11 bases between. CDR1 and CDR2 from the germline V gene are SGHVS and FQNEAQ. This CDR3 is 15 amino acids long. DNA of the CDR3: TGTGCCAGCAGCTTACCTCGGACACTCTCCTACGAGCAGTACTTC. Protein product: CASSLPRTLSYEQYF.

This clonotype turned up a few times. V gene TRBV20-1 combines with J gene TRBJ2-7, with 8 bases fitting TRBD1. Germline trimming cut 3 bases from V and 3 bases from J; bases unmatched to any gene: 1. Looked up from germline, CDR1 is DFQATT and CDR2 is SNEGSKA (reference sequence). The CDR3 totals 12 residues. DNA for the CDR3: TGCAGTGCTAGGGACAGGGTCTACGAGCAGTACTTC. Protein product: CSARDRVYEQYF.

The rearrangement joins TRBV20-1 to TRBJ2-2, with 7 bases identical to TRBD2. V gave up 1 base and J gave up 2 bases; unmatched junction bases: 10. This CDR3 contains 17 residues. CDR1 DFQATT and CDR2 SNEGSKA come from the germline V gene (reference sequence). The DNA of the CDR3 is TGCAGTGCTAGAGGGGGCGGGAGAAGTGGTAACACCGGGGAGCTGTTTTTT. This encodes CSARGGGRSGNTGELFF.

This clonotype was found a few times. The rearrangement links TRBV7-2 to TRBJ2-1, with D possibly being TRBD2 (6 bases). This CDR3 is built from 15 residues. The V end lost 3 bases, the J end lost 6 bases, and 15 bases lay between the germline ends. Looked up from germline, CDR1 is SGHTA and CDR2 is FQGNSA. CDR3: CASSLYFGGPNEQFF. DNA for the CDR3: TGTGCCAGCAGCTTGTATTTCGGAGGGCCCAATGAGCAGTTCTTC. The complete variable domain, with remaining parts taken from reference TRBV7-2 and TRBJ2-1, reads GAGVSQSPSNKVTEKGKDVELRCDPISGHTALYWYRQSLGQGLEFLIYFQGNSAPDKSGLPSDRFSAERTGGSVSTLTIQRTQQEDSAVYLCASSLYFGGPNEQFFGPGTRLTVL.

This clonotype was seen a handful of times. The chain is built from TRBV29-1 and TRBJ2-2; 7 bases align to TRBD1. Germline V gene sequence: CDR1 SQVTM, CDR2 ANQGSEA. The CDR3 has 15 amino acids. Trimming took 2 bases from V and 2 from J; bases not matched to a gene: 5. In DNA form, the CDR3 reads TGCAGCGTTGAATCCGGGACAGCCAACACCGGGGAGCTGTTTTTT. It translates to CSVESGTANTGELFF.

This clonotype was detected only a few times. V usage is TRBV5-1 and J usage is TRBJ2-1, with 7 bases fitting TRBD2. The CDR3 totals 17 residues. In germline, CDR1 is SGHRS, CDR2 YFSETQ. The V and J ends lost 4 bases and 10 bases, in that order; junction bases with no gene match: 20. CDR3 region: CASSLPASGRPTREQFF. The CDR3 DNA sequence: TGCGCCAGCAGCCTCCCTGCTAGCGGCAGGCCGACGAGGGAGCAGTTCTTC.

V and J are TRBV28 and TRBJ1-5; no clear D. Trimming left V 7 bases short and J 1 base short, with 11 bases between. This CDR3 has 14 amino acids. The germline V gene encodes CDR1 MDHEN and CDR2 SYDVKM. CDR3 in amino acids: CASIGAGSNQPQHF. The CDR3, as DNA: TGTGCCAGCATCGGCGCCGGGAGCAATCAGCCCCAGCATTTT.

The chain uses TRBV5-1 and TRBJ2-1; the match to TRBD2 covers 7 bases. After removal of 0 bases from V and 4 bases from J, the junction contained 10 bases not matched to a gene. CDR3 length: 17 residues. Germline CDR1 SGHRS, CDR2 YFSETQ. The CDR3 spells CASSLVFLAGEYNEQFF. The CDR3 bases are TGCGCCAGCAGCTTGGTATTCTTGGCGGGAGAGTACAATGAGCAGTTCTTC.

This sequence joins TRBV28 and TRBJ2-3; no clear D. The germline V gene has CDR1 MDHEN and CDR2 SYDVKM. Trimming took off 1 base at V and 2 bases at J, with 16 bases between the two ends. The CDR3 is 17 residues long. CDR3 in amino acids: CASSLSLFLRYTDTQYF. DNA of the CDR3: TGTGCCAGCAGTTTATCGCTCTTCCTAAGATACACAGATACGCAGTATTTT.

This clonotype was seen a handful of times. V and J are TRBV7-9 and TRBJ1-5, with D perhaps matching TRBD1 (5 bases). This CDR3 has 13 amino acids. Germline-derived CDR1 and CDR2 are SEHNR and FQNEAQ (reference sequence). Trimming removed 5 bases from V and 7 bases from J, with 12 bases in between. Here the CDR3 reads CASSPGLEQPQHF. The CDR3 region has the DNA TGTGCCAGCAGCCCAGGGTTAGAACAGCCCCAGCATTTT.

The chain couples TRBV12-3 or TRBV12-4 to TRBJ2-1; 11 bases are a match to TRBD1. The CDR3 loop spans 15 amino acids. V lost 3 bases and J lost 9; bases outside the gene matches: 7. CDR3 in amino acids: CASSFPDRGHIEQFF. The DNA of the CDR3 is TGTGCCAGCAGTTTTCCGGACAGGGGGCATATTGAGCAGTTCTTC.

Only a few counts were recorded for this clonotype. The chain links TRBV10-3 to TRBJ2-1, with 11 bases aligning to TRBD1. The J segment lost 5 bases and the V segment lost 2 bases, leaving 8 bases of the junction unmatched. The CDR3 has 17 residues. Germline CDR1 and CDR2: ENHRY and SYGVKD. The CDR3 DNA is TGTGCCATCAGTGAGCCTGGAGGACAGGGGGCAGACAATGAGCAGTTCTTC. It codes for CAISEPGGQGADNEQFF.

Only a few counts were recorded for this clonotype. This chain joins TRBV6-2 or TRBV6-3 and TRBJ2-1, with D unresolved. V lost 8 bases and J 4 bases, leaving 12 bases between the germline ends. Germline CDR1 and CDR2: MNHEY and SVGEGT. This CDR3 has 13 residues. CDR3 region: CASGVQHYNEQFF. CDR3 coding DNA: TGTGCCAGCGGGGTTCAACATTACAATGAGCAGTTCTTC.

Regarding this clonotype: At one end the junction does not follow the germline gene, possibly because of a read error. CDR3 bases: TGCGCCAGCAGCCTCTCTCCCACTGCTGGAGCGGTACAAGGGACCCAGTACTTC. This encodes CASSLSPTAGAVQGTQYF. The chain uses TRBV4-1 and TRBJ2-5; perhaps TRBD2 as D (5 bases). Germline values: CDR1 MGHRA, CDR2 YSYEKL. This CDR3 comprises 18 residues.

The rearrangement uses TRBV30 and TRBJ2-5; 8 nucleotides match TRBD2. This CDR3 has 16 residues. The ends lost 2 bases at V and 5 bases at J; junction bases unmatched: 13. Germline V gene data show CDR1 as GTSNPN and CDR2 as SVGIG (reference sequence). CDR3: CAWSLGIAGSLETQYF. The DNA of the CDR3 is TGTGCCTGGAGTCTTGGAATAGCGGGATCGTTGGAGACCCAGTACTTC.

DNA for the CDR3: TGTGCCACCAGCAGAGTTTTCAGCACAGATACGCAGTATTTT. Translation: CATSRVFSTDTQYF. The chain carries TRBV15 and TRBJ2-3, with no clear D. V lost 1 base and J lost 0, with 5 bases in between. CDR1 and CDR2 from the germline V gene are LNHNV and YYDKDF (reference sequence). The CDR3 runs 14 residues.

This clonotype was seen a handful of times. The rearrangement uses TRBV11-2 and TRBJ2-5; tentatively, D is TRBD2 (6 bases). The CDR3 spans 14 residues. Germline V gene sequence: CDR1 SGHAT, CDR2 FQNNGV. V dropped 4 bases and J dropped 2 bases, with 11 bases sitting between them. The CDR3 is CASSSGLLQETQYF. The CDR3 DNA sequence: TGTGCCAGCAGCTCGGGACTGCTTCAAGAGACCCAGTACTTC. The variable domain in full, completed from reference TRBV11-2 and TRBJ2-5, reads EAGVAQSPRYKIIEKRQSVAFWCNPISGHATLYWYQQILGQGPKLLIQFQNNGVVDDSQLPKDRFSAERLKGVDSTLKIQPAKLEDSAVYLCASSSGLLQETQYFGPGTRLLVL.

This clonotype was picked up a small number of times. The chain couples TRBV5-6 to TRBJ2-1; D remains ambiguous. The CDR3 extends over 12 amino acids. The V end lost 0 bases, the J end lost 8 bases, and 6 bases lay between the germline ends. Looked up from germline, CDR1 is SGHDT and CDR2 is YYEEEE. CDR3 in amino acids: CASSLEAHEQFF. The CDR3, as DNA: TGTGCCAGCAGCTTGGAAGCCCATGAGCAGTTCTTC.

In its sample, this clonotype was seen a few times. The chain couples TRBV4-2 to TRBJ2-5, with 11 positions matching TRBD2. This CDR3 has 17 amino acids. Losses at the gene ends were 0 bases for V and 1 base for J; bases not matched to a gene: 4. Germline values: CDR1 LGHNA, CDR2 YNFKEQ. CDR3 in DNA: TGTGCCAGCAGCCAAGATCTGGGACTAGCGGCCCAAGAGACCCAGTACTTC. Translation: CASSQDLGLAAQETQYF.

This clonotype has ten or more counts. V is TRBV28 and J is TRBJ2-7, with TRBD2 matching over 8 bases. This CDR3 has 14 residues. Germline trimming cut 8 bases from V and 2 bases from J; bases unmatched to any gene: 8. From germline, CDR1 is MDHEN and CDR2 SYDVKM. CDR3 sequence (DNA): TGTGCCAGCGGGTCTAGCGGGCTGGCCTACGAGCAGTACTTC. Amino acids: CASGSSGLAYEQYF. The full variable domain, its missing parts supplied by reference TRBV28 and TRBJ2-7, is DVKVTQSSRYLVKRTGEKVFLECVQDMDHENMFWYRQDPGLGLRLIYFSYDVKMKEKGDIPEGYSVSREKKERFSLILESASTNQTSMYLCASGSSGLAYEQYFGPGTRLTVT.

This clonotype has more than one count but fewer than ten. The gene calls are TRBV20-1 and TRBJ1-1; weak D call: TRBD1 (5 bases). CDR1 is DFQATT, CDR2 SNEGSKA, per germline (reference sequence). V lost 4 bases to trimming and J lost 0 bases, with 12 bases between them. The CDR3 spans 14 residues. CDR3 coding DNA: TGCAGTGCTAAGATCGCGACAGTGAACACTGAAGCTTTCTTT. This translates into CSAKIATVNTEAFF.

V usage is TRBV28 and J usage is TRBJ1-5; D call uncertain. The ends were cut back, 5 bases at V and 3 bases at J, with 14 bases in the middle. The CDR3 spans 15 residues. Germline V gene data show CDR1 as MDHEN and CDR2 as SYDVKM. CDR3 region: CASSQPEQNNQPQHF. In nucleotides, the CDR3 is TGTGCCAGCAGTCAACCGGAACAGAACAATCAGCCCCAGCATTTT.

This clonotype has ten or more counts. The chain carries TRBV5-1 and TRBJ2-7; 8 bases match TRBD1. V lost 3 bases, J lost 0 bases, and 2 bases stayed unmatched. Germline V gene sequence: CDR1 SGHRS, CDR2 YFSETQ. This CDR3 has 14 residues. CDR3 in amino acids: CASSWTGSSYEQYF. Here the CDR3 DNA reads TGCGCCAGCAGCTGGACAGGGAGCTCCTACGAGCAGTACTTC.